The 29 T cell receptor beta chains in this list originate from one sample, sequenced in a study of OX40 agonist ivuxolimab in advanced cancers. Measured with immunoSEQ multiplex PCR; TCRdb has only the in-frame clones, and not every one. Of 65,000 to 95,000 clones in the sample, 89% are singletons; the top ten hold less than 0.2%. The sequencing here drew on CD4+ or CD8+ T cells sorted from blood, taken in a trial of the OX40 agonist ivuxolimab. The receptors here all came from an adult with an advanced solid tumor such as melanoma, head and neck, liver or kidney cancer.

The V call is TRBV7-9, the J call TRBJ2-2; TRBD1 matches 8 bases. With 4 bases clipped from V and 0 bases from J, the junction kept 7 bases outside the gene matches. The CDR3 contains 17 residues. In germline, CDR1 is SEHNR, CDR2 FQNEAQ (reference sequence). The CDR3 region has the DNA TGTGCCAGCAGCTCCAGGGGGCGGGTTCCGAACACCGGGGAGCTGTTTTTT. This gives the protein CASSSRGRVPNTGELFF.

CDR3 in DNA: TGCGCCAGCAGCCCCACAGGGGGCCCAGATACGCAGTATTTT. Translation: CASSPTGGPDTQYF. The chain links TRBV5-1 to TRBJ2-3; TRBD1 agrees at 9 bases. CDR1 is SGHRS and CDR2 is YFSETQ in the germline V gene. With V trimmed by 4 bases and J by 4 bases, 4 bases remained unmatched. The CDR3 contains 14 residues.

This clone was seen a handful of times. This chain links TRBV7-9 with TRBJ1-2; 7 bases line up with TRBD1. This CDR3 comprises 13 residues. Germline V gene data show CDR1 as SEHNR and CDR2 as FQNEAQ (reference sequence). V was clipped by 5 bases and J by 5 bases; unmatched bases: 5. Here the CDR3 DNA reads TGTGCCAGCAGCCCAACGGGACAGTATGGCTACACCTTC. This encodes CASSPTGQYGYTF.

This chain links TRBV5-1 with TRBJ2-3, with D perhaps matching TRBD2 (6 bases). Germline CDR1 reads SGHRS; CDR2 reads YFSETQ. The CDR3 length is 16 residues. V was clipped by 1 base and J by 2 bases, with 14 bases between them. The chain's CDR3 is CASSLQAGRYTDTQYF. DNA of the CDR3: TGCGCCAGCAGCTTGCAGGCGGGACGCTACACAGATACGCAGTATTTT.

This clone was seen only once. The CDR3 DNA sequence: TGTGCCAGCAGCTCCGGGATCCCGAACACTGAAGCTTTCTTT. The encoded protein is CASSSGIPNTEAFF. The V and J genes are TRBV11-3 and TRBJ1-1; D call uncertain. Germline values: CDR1 SGHNT, CDR2 YENEEA. The CDR3 covers 14 residues. The V gene lost 4 bases and the J gene lost 1 base, with 10 bases spanning the gap.

The genes are TRBV28 and TRBJ2-5, with D perhaps TRBD2 (6 bases). CDR1 is MDHEN, CDR2 SYDVKM, per germline. V gave up 4 bases and J gave up 7 bases, with 13 bases separating them. CDR3 length: 13 residues. DNA for the CDR3: TGTGCCAGCAGTTCGCGGGATCATGGGACCCAGTACTTC. Protein product: CASSSRDHGTQYF. Looking up the rest from reference TRBV28 and TRBJ2-5 gives the full variable domain: DVKVTQSSRYLVKRTGEKVFLECVQDMDHENMFWYRQDPGLGLRLIYFSYDVKMKEKGDIPEGYSVSREKKERFSLILESASTNQTSMYLCASSSRDHGTQYFGPGTRLLVL.

This clone showed up just once. This chain joins TRBV28 and TRBJ1-5; D might be TRBD1 (6 bases). The CDR3 covers 15 residues. CDR1 and CDR2 (germline): MDHEN, SYDVKM. The V end was cut by 3 bases, the J end by 1 base, with 10 bases between. The chain's CDR3 is CASSLGGTSNQPQHF. As DNA, the CDR3 is TGTGCCAGCAGTTTGGGGGGGACAAGCAATCAGCCCCAGCATTTT.

The V and J genes are TRBV30 and TRBJ1-2; D is possibly TRBD1 (6 bases). This CDR3 is 13 amino acids long. V was trimmed by 2 bases and J by 4 bases, leaving 11 bases between them. Germline CDR1 is GTSNPN and CDR2 is SVGIG (reference sequence). The chain's CDR3 is CAWSLQGSYGYTF. The CDR3 nucleotides read TGTGCCTGGAGTCTTCAGGGGAGCTATGGCTACACCTTC.

This clone was found once. This rearrangement joins TRBV27 to TRBJ2-2, with D perhaps matching TRBD1 (6 bases). This CDR3 is 15 amino acids long. Deletions cut 2 bases from V and 5 bases from J, with 12 bases between. Germline V gene data show CDR1 as MNHEY and CDR2 as SMNVEV (reference sequence). The CDR3 loop is CASSLNQGWTGELFF. DNA of the CDR3: TGTGCCAGCAGTTTAAACCAGGGGTGGACCGGGGAGCTGTTTTTT.

This clone was observed a single time. The chain couples TRBV28 to TRBJ1-1; D not resolved. This CDR3 region has 15 residues. The V gene's germline CDR1 is MDHEN and CDR2 SYDVKM. Trimming pared 4 bases from V and 4 bases from J, leaving 16 bases between. The CDR3 loop reads CASSSPLGFGTEAFF. Here the CDR3 DNA reads TGTGCCAGCAGTTCCCCGTTAGGTTTTGGCACTGAAGCTTTCTTT.

The genes are TRBV10-3 and TRBJ1-5; 9 nucleotides line up with TRBD1. The CDR3 is 15 residues long. Germline CDR1 ENHRY, CDR2 SYGVKD. The junction had 8 bases not matched to a gene; V was cut back by 6 bases and J by 5 bases. The CDR3 DNA reads as TGTGCCATCAGACCGGACAGGGGTGTGGATCAGCCCCAGCATTTT. Protein product: CAIRPDRGVDQPQHF.

The rearrangement links TRBV7-8 to TRBJ1-3; D is ambiguous. The CDR3 is 11 amino acids. In germline, CDR1 is SGHVS, CDR2 FQNEAQ. The V and J ends lost 5 bases and 10 bases respectively, with 9 bases between them. The CDR3 spells CASSRRETIYF. For the CDR3, the DNA is TGTGCCAGCAGCCGTCGGGAGACCATATATTTT.

The chain uses TRBV5-6 and TRBJ2-6; D is unclear. Trimming took 4 bases from V and 2 from J, leaving 7 bases between them. Looked up from germline, CDR1 is SGHDT and CDR2 is YYEEEE. The length of the CDR3 is 14 residues. This CDR3 reads CASSARTGANVLTF. The CDR3, as DNA: TGTGCCAGCAGCGCCCGGACTGGGGCCAACGTCCTGACTTTC.

The rearrangement joins TRBV7-2 to TRBJ1-3, with 9 bases aligning to TRBD1. This CDR3 has 15 residues. Germline lookup yields CDR1 SGHTA and CDR2 FQGNSA. The trim removed 5 bases at V and 2 bases at J, leaving 4 bases unmatched. In DNA form, the CDR3 reads TGTGCCAGCAGCCCGGGACAGGGCGCTGGAAACACCATATATTTT. Translating gives CASSPGQGAGNTIYF. The whole variable domain, remainder taken from reference TRBV7-2 and TRBJ1-3, is GAGVSQSPSNKVTEKGKDVELRCDPISGHTALYWYRQSLGQGLEFLIYFQGNSAPDKSGLPSDRFSAERTGGSVSTLTIQRTQQEDSAVYLCASSPGQGAGNTIYFGEGSWLTVV.

The CDR3 DNA reads as TGTGCCAGCAGCAACCTCCGCGGGACAGCCCCTCGACGGTACTTC. It specifies CASSNLRGTAPRRYF. The genes are TRBV2 and TRBJ2-7; the D gene is possibly TRBD1 (7 bases). Trimming took 6 bases from V and 12 from J, leaving 27 bases between them. Germline CDR1 and CDR2: SNHLY and FYNNEI. This CDR3 is built from 15 residues.

The chain has TRBV6-1 and TRBJ2-3; tentatively, D is TRBD1 (6 bases). Trimming took off 8 bases at V and 3 bases at J, with 18 bases between the two ends. This CDR3 spans 15 amino acids. The germline V gene encodes CDR1 MNHNS and CDR2 SASEGT. The CDR3 DNA reads as TGTGCCAGCTTAGGTTGGAACAGGGTAACAGATACGCAGTATTTT. Protein product: CASLGWNRVTDTQYF.

V and J are TRBV19 and TRBJ1-2; D is possibly TRBD1 (6 bases). The CDR3 sequence is 12 residues long. Between the trimmed V and J ends, which lost 1 base and 7 bases, there was a span of 7 bases. Germline assignment: CDR1 LNHDA and CDR2 SQIVND (reference sequence). The CDR3 nucleotides are TGTGCCAGTAGTATAGTGGACAGTGGCTACACCTTC. The encoded protein is CASSIVDSGYTF.

The rearrangement joins TRBV15 to TRBJ1-6, with 10 nucleotides matching TRBD1. CDR1 is LNHNV and CDR2 is YYDKDF in the germline V gene (reference sequence). The CDR3 totals 15 residues. After removal of 4 bases from V and 9 bases from J, the junction contained 6 bases not matched to a gene. CDR3 in DNA: TGTGCCACCAGCAACCAGGGACAGGGGAGTTCACCCCTCCACTTT. As protein: CATSNQGQGSSPLHF.

CDR3 sequence (DNA): TGCGCCAGCAGCTTCCAAGCAGGGGGCGGTGGCTATGGCTACACCTTC. Translating it yields CASSFQAGGGGYGYTF. V gene TRBV5-1 combines with J gene TRBJ1-2; 8 bases are a match to TRBD1. This CDR3 region has 16 residues. After removal of 2 bases from V and 4 bases from J, the junction contained 10 bases not matched to a gene. Germline values: CDR1 SGHRS, CDR2 YFSETQ.

This clone was detected only a few times. V is TRBV28 and J is TRBJ2-7; D not certain. This CDR3 comprises 12 residues. Germline CDR1 and CDR2: MDHEN and SYDVKM. The V and J ends lost 5 bases and 1 base respectively, with 6 bases between them. CDR3 nucleotides: TGTGCCAGCAGTACCGCTTCCTACGAGCAGTACTTC. This translates into CASSTASYEQYF.

J is TRBJ2-5 and V is TRBV10-2; TRBD2 agrees at 15 bases. The CDR3 sequence is 16 residues long. V dropped 6 bases and J dropped 0; count of bases not matched to a gene: 2. The germline V gene encodes CDR1 WSHSY and CDR2 SAAADI. The CDR3, as DNA: TGCGCCAGCAGGGGGACTAGCGGGGGGTACCAAGAGACCCAGTACTTC. This sequence encodes CASRGTSGGYQETQYF.

This chain connects TRBV6-5 to TRBJ1-2, with D perhaps TRBD1 (5 bases). The CDR3 is made up of 16 amino acids. V lost 0 bases and J 9 bases, leaving 20 bases between the germline ends. Germline V gene lookup returns CDR1 MNHEY and CDR2 SVGAGI. Here the CDR3 DNA reads TGTGCCAGCAGTTACTCGATTCTGGGGACTTCGGTCCGCTACACCTTC. Protein product: CASSYSILGTSVRYTF.

This rearrangement joins TRBV7-9 to TRBJ2-1; tentative D call: TRBD2 (5 bases). Germline V CDR1 and CDR2: SEHNR, FQNEAQ (reference sequence). Between the trimmed V and J ends, which lost 5 bases and 2 bases, there was a span of 7 bases. CDR3 length equals 13 residues. In DNA, the CDR3 is TGTGCCAGCAGCCCCGGGACCTACAATGAGCAGTTCTTC. This encodes CASSPGTYNEQFF. Together with reference TRBV7-9 and TRBJ2-1, the CDR3 gives the full variable domain: DTGVSQNPRHKITKRGQNVTFRCDPISEHNRLYWYRQTLGQGPEFLTYFQNEAQLEKSRLLSDRFSAERPKGSFSTLEIQRTEQGDSAMYLCASSPGTYNEQFFGPGTRLTVL.

The V and J genes are TRBV7-2 and TRBJ2-7, with 9 bases lining up with TRBD2. This CDR3 region has 16 residues. CDR1 and CDR2 (germline): SGHTA, FQGNSA. The V segment lost 1 base and the J segment 0 bases; nucleotides outside the gene matches: 4. CDR3 in DNA: TGTGCCAGCAGCTTAGGTAGCGGGAGCCTCTCCTACGAGCAGTACTTC. It translates to CASSLGSGSLSYEQYF. Drawing the rest from reference TRBV7-2 and TRBJ2-7, the complete variable domain is GAGVSQSPSNKVTEKGKDVELRCDPISGHTALYWYRQSLGQGLEFLIYFQGNSAPDKSGLPSDRFSAERTGGSVSTLTIQRTQQEDSAVYLCASSLGSGSLSYEQYFGPGTRLTVT.

V usage is TRBV28 and J usage is TRBJ1-5, with 7 bases lining up with TRBD1. The CDR3 is 16 amino acids. Germline V gene lookup returns CDR1 MDHEN and CDR2 SYDVKM. With V trimmed by 6 bases and J by 4 bases, 12 bases remained unmatched. DNA of the CDR3: TGTGCCAGCAGCCCAGAATCCGGGACAGCTAATCAGCCCCAGCATTTT. Protein: CASSPESGTANQPQHF.

This chain connects TRBV11-3 to TRBJ1-2, with 9 bases identical to TRBD1. V lost 5 bases and J lost 6; bases outside the gene matches: 4. This CDR3 comprises 13 residues. CDR1 and CDR2 from the germline V gene are SGHNT and YENEEA. CDR3 region: CASSQGTGNGYTF. DNA for the CDR3: TGTGCCAGCAGCCAAGGGACAGGGAATGGCTACACCTTC.

For this clone: Mismatch with germline at one junction end may stem from a read error. The chain links TRBV9 to TRBJ2-1; D unresolved. The germline V gene has CDR1 SGDLS and CDR2 YYNGEE. CDR3 size: 13 residues. CDR3 sequence (DNA): TGTGCCAGCAGCGTAAGGTCGCCCAATCAGCAGTTCTTC. Protein product: CASSVRSPNQQFF.

This clone has just one count. This chain uses TRBV29-1 with TRBJ2-5; 10 bases line up with TRBD2. V was pared by 5 bases and J by 5 bases, with 8 bases of the junction left unmatched. Germline CDR1 reads SQVTM; CDR2 reads ANQGSEA. This CDR3 region has 14 residues. CDR3 residues: CSVYLAGVGETQYF. The CDR3 DNA sequence: TGCAGCGTTTACCTAGCGGGAGTAGGGGAGACCCAGTACTTC.

This clone appeared once. Sequence at one end of the junction differs from germline and may be a read error. The chain carries TRBV7-7 and TRBJ2-3; tentative D call: TRBD1 (6 bases). The germline V gene encodes CDR1 SSHAT and CDR2 FNYEAQ (reference sequence). This CDR3 is 13 amino acids long. This CDR3 reads CASSLEGVDTQYF. CDR3 nucleotide sequence: TGTGCTAGCAGCTTAGAGGGGGTGGATACGCAGTATTTT. The full variable domain, its missing parts supplied by reference TRBV7-7 and TRBJ2-3, is GAGVSQSPRYKVTKRGQDVTLRCDPISSHATLYWYQQALGQGPEFLTYFNYEAQPDKSGLPSDRFSAERPEGSISTLTIQRTEQRDSAMYRCASSLEGVDTQYFGPGTRLTVL.